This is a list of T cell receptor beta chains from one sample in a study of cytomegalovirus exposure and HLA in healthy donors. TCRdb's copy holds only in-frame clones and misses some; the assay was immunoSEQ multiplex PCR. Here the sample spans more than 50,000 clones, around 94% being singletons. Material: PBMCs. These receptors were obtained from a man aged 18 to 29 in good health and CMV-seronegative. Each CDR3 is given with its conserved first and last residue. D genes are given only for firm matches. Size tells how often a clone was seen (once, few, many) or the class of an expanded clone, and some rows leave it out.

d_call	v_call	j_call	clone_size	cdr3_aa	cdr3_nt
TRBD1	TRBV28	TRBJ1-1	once	CASSPNRGLTLNTEAFF	TGTGCCAGCAGTCCTAACAGGGGACTCACGCTTAACACTGAAGCTTTCTTT
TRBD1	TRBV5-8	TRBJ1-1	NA	CASSKAGQGYTEAFF	TGTGCCAGCAGCAAGGCGGGACAGGGATACACTGAAGCTTTCTTT
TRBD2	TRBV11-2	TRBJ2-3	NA	CASSQTLAGGTDTQYF	TGTGCCAGCAGCCAGACTTTAGCGGGAGGCACAGATACGCAGTATTTT
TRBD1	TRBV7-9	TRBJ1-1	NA	CASSAATGAGTEAFF	TGTGCCAGCAGCGCCGCTACAGGGGCTGGGACTGAAGCTTTCTTT
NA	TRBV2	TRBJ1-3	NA	CASSAGFIRNTIYF	TGTGCCAGCAGCGCAGGATTTATAAGAAACACCATATATTTT
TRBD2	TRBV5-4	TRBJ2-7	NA	CASSQVGGGTFYEQYF	TGTGCCAGCAGCCAGGTGGGCGGGGGGACCTTCTACGAGCAGTACTTC
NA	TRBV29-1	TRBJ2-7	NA	CSVEAGARSSYEQYF	TGCAGCGTTGAAGCGGGAGCGAGGAGCTCCTACGAGCAGTACTTC
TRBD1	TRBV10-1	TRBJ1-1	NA	CASSESKPGGEAFF	TGCGCCAGCAGTGAGTCGAAACCAGGGGGTGAAGCTTTCTTT
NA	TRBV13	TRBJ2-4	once	CASSPTQGAKNIQYF	TGTGCCAGCAGCCCTACCCAGGGGGCCAAAAACATTCAGTACTTC
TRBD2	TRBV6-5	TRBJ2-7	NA	CASRREGLYEQYF	TGTGCCAGCAGGAGGGAGGGCCTTTACGAGCAGTACTTC
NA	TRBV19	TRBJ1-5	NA	CASSSIGLNQPQHF	TGTGCCAGTAGTAGTATCGGACTCAATCAGCCCCAGCATTTT
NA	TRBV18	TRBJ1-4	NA	CASFGATNEKLFF	TGTGCCAGCTTCGGAGCAACGAATGAAAAACTGTTTTTT
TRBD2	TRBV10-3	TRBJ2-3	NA	CAIKGLAVTDTQYF	TGTGCCATCAAAGGACTAGCGGTCACAGATACGCAGTATTTT
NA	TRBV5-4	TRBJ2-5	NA	CASSLSVAFQETQYF	TGTGCCAGCAGCTTGTCAGTAGCTTTTCAAGAGACCCAGTACTTC
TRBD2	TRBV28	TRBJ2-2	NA	CASSLAGAPGELFF	TGTGCCAGCAGTTTAGCGGGAGCCCCCGGGGAGCTGTTTTTT
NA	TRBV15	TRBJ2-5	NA	CATSRSSAWGETQYF	TGTGCCACCAGCAGATCTAGCGCCTGGGGGGAGACCCAGTACTTC
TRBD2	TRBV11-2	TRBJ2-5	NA	CASSSGLAGGETQYF	TGTGCCAGCAGCTCCGGACTAGCGGGAGGAGAGACCCAGTACTTC
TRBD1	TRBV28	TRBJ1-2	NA	CASSLSGTGVYGYTF	TGTGCCAGCAGTTTGTCCGGGACAGGGGTCTATGGCTACACCTTC
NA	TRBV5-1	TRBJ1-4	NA	CASSLTLSGIGEKLFF	TGCGCCAGCAGCTTAACCCTGTCGGGGATCGGGGAAAAACTGTTTTTT
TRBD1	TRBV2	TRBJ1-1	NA	CASRVKGDSTEAFF	TGTGCCAGCAGAGTTAAGGGGGACAGCACTGAAGCTTTCTTT
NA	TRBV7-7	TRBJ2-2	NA	CASRGGEKTGELFF	TGTGCCAGCAGGGGGGGAGAAAAAACCGGGGAGCTGTTTTTT
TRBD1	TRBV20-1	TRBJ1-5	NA	CSATSGTGDHF	TGCAGTGCTACATCCGGGACAGGTGATCATTTT
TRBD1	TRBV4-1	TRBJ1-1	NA	CASSHQTGDDEAFF	TGCGCCAGCAGCCACCAAACAGGGGACGATGAAGCTTTCTTT
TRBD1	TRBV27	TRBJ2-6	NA	CASSPTGPGANVLTF	TGTGCCAGCAGTCCGACAGGGCCTGGGGCCAACGTCCTGACTTTC
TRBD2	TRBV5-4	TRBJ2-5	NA	CASRPGLAEETQYF	TGTGCCAGCAGGCCCGGACTAGCGGAAGAGACCCAGTACTTC
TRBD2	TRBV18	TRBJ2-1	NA	CASSERTSGSEGEQFF	TGTGCCAGCTCAGAACGGACTAGCGGGAGCGAGGGTGAGCAGTTCTTC
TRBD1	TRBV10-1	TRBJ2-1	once	CASSPGQGFSSYNEQFF	TGCGCCAGCAGCCCGGGACAGGGTTTTAGCTCCTACAATGAGCAGTTCTTC
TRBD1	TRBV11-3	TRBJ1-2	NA	CASSLDRGGYTF	TGTGCCAGCAGCTTGGACAGGGGCGGCTACACCTTC
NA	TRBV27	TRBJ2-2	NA	CASSLSSTGELFF	TGTGCCAGCAGTTTATCTAGTACCGGGGAGCTGTTTTTT
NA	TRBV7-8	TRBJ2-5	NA	CASSLYRAETQYF	TGTGCCAGCAGCTTATACAGGGCTGAGACCCAGTACTTC
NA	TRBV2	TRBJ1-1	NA	CASVSEKVLRGTEAFF	TGTGCCAGCGTTTCGGAGAAAGTATTAAGGGGCACTGAAGCTTTCTTT